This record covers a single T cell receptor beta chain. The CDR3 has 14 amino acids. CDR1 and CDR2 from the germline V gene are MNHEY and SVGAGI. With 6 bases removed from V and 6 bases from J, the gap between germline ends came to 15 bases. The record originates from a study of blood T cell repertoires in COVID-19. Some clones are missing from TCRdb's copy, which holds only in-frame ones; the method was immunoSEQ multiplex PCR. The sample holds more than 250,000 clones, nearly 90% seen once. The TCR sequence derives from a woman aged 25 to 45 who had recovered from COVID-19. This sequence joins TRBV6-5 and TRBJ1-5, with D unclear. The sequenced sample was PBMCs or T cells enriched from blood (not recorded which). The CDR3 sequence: CASSLHGSGQPQHF. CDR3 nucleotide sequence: TGTGCCAGCAGCCTCCATGGCTCAGGTCAGCCCCAGCATTTT.